Below are 26 T cell receptor beta chains sequenced from a single sample in a study of human thymus T cells. The protocol was immunoSEQ multiplex PCR, while the TCRdb copy is restricted to in-frame clones and leaves out a portion. This table holds tens of thousands of clones, about 95% found once. Resections that were taken during corrective heart surgery supplied the thymus tissue. Input material: thymus tissue. These receptor sequences come from a girl less than two years old with a congenital heart defect but otherwise immunologically healthy.

The chain links TRBV7-9 to TRBJ2-1; D possibly corresponds to TRBD2 (6 bases). Trimming cost V 1 base and J 8 bases, with 24 bases left between them. This CDR3 has 18 amino acids. Germline loops: CDR1 SEHNR, CDR2 FQNEAQ (reference sequence). Written as DNA, the CDR3 is TGTGCCAGCAGCTTAGATGGGTGGGACGGGAGTGCCAGGTATGAGCAGTTCTTC. Protein: CASSLDGWDGSARYEQFF.

The CDR3 region is CASSQRRGQPYNEQFF. In nucleotides, the CDR3 is TGTGCCAGCAGCCAACGCAGGGGGCAACCATACAATGAGCAGTTCTTC. The V call is TRBV4-2, the J call TRBJ2-1; 8 bases line up with TRBD1. The ends lost 2 bases at V and 4 bases at J; junction bases unmatched: 7. This CDR3 is built from 16 residues. Germline loops: CDR1 LGHNA, CDR2 YNFKEQ.

The chain uses TRBV13 and TRBJ2-3; the D is unclear. Germline V gene data show CDR1 as PRHDT and CDR2 as FYEKMQ (reference sequence). Trimming removed 6 bases from V and 2 bases from J, with 12 bases in between. The CDR3 totals 14 residues. The CDR3, as DNA: TGTGCCAGCAGGAATAGGGAAGCCACAGATACGCAGTATTTT. This gives the protein CASRNREATDTQYF.

The chain links TRBV29-1 to TRBJ1-1; D is possibly TRBD1 (5 bases). The CDR3 covers 15 residues. V was pared by 5 bases and J by 1 base, with 17 bases between. Germline values: CDR1 SQVTM, CDR2 ANQGSEA. DNA for the CDR3: TGCAGCGTTTGTTGGGAGGGACTTACGAACACTGAAGCTTTCTTT. It is translated as CSVCWEGLTNTEAFF.

The chain couples TRBV28 to TRBJ2-1, with TRBD2 matching 11 bases. The ends lost 6 bases at V and 6 bases at J; junction bases unmatched: 7. Germline lookup yields CDR1 MDHEN and CDR2 SYDVKM. The CDR3 has 15 amino acids. CDR3 bases: TGTGCCAGCAGCATAATACTAGCGGGAGTCAATGAGCAGTTCTTC. This codes for CASSIILAGVNEQFF.

J is TRBJ1-1 and V is TRBV28; D not resolved. CDR3 length equals 13 residues. Germline CDR1 and CDR2: MDHEN and SYDVKM. Between the trimmed V and J ends, which lost 3 bases and 6 bases, there was a span of 11 bases. CDR3 protein: CASSLPGPPEAFF. CDR3 in DNA: TGTGCCAGCAGTTTGCCCGGACCGCCTGAAGCTTTCTTT.

CDR3 nucleotides: TGCGCCAGCAGCCAAGATGGTTCTTTGCTTGGTCGCGGCAGCTATGGCTACACCTTC. Amino acids: CASSQDGSLLGRGSYGYTF. The gene calls are TRBV4-1 and TRBJ1-2, with D unresolved. The germline V and J ends were trimmed by 0 bases and 4 bases, with 24 bases remaining between them. CDR1 and CDR2 from the germline V gene are MGHRA and YSYEKL. The CDR3 spans 19 residues.

This chain joins TRBV29-1 and TRBJ2-7; 12 positions agree with TRBD1. The CDR3 length is 14 residues. Germline V gene data show CDR1 as SQVTM and CDR2 as ANQGSEA. The ends lost 6 bases at V and 4 bases at J; junction bases unmatched: 7. CDR3 sequence: CSVVGTGGLYEQYF. The CDR3 region has the DNA TGCAGCGTGGTCGGGACAGGGGGCCTGTACGAGCAGTACTTC.

V is TRBV6-6 and J is TRBJ2-7; no firm D call. Germline values: CDR1 MNHNY, CDR2 SVGAGI (reference sequence). The ends were cut back, 1 base at V and 3 bases at J, with 7 bases in the middle. There are 13 residues in the CDR3. The CDR3 reads CASSYLQNYEQYF. CDR3 bases: TGTGCCAGCAGTTACTTGCAGAACTACGAGCAGTACTTC.

This chain joins TRBV4-2 and TRBJ2-7, with D maybe TRBD1 (6 bases). V was clipped by 1 base and J by 5 bases, with 12 bases between them. Germline CDR1 is LGHNA and CDR2 is YNFKEQ. The CDR3 extends over 14 amino acids. The CDR3 protein is CASSQGQVGHEQYF. The CDR3 DNA is TGTGCCAGCAGCCAAGGACAGGTAGGCCACGAGCAGTACTTC.

The chain is built from TRBV7-9 and TRBJ1-1; D is ambiguous. Germline-derived CDR1 and CDR2 are SEHNR and FQNEAQ (reference sequence). Trimming took 5 bases from V and 7 from J, leaving 20 bases between them. CDR3 length: 15 residues. CDR3 coding DNA: TGTGCCAGCAGCCCTAGGAGGTGGATGGGGTTTGAAGCTTTCTTT. Translating it yields CASSPRRWMGFEAFF.

The rearrangement joins TRBV7-9 to TRBJ2-1; no firm D call. Trimming pared 4 bases from V and 5 bases from J, leaving 9 bases between. Looked up from germline, CDR1 is SEHNR and CDR2 is FQNEAQ (reference sequence). The CDR3 has 13 residues. CDR3 protein: CASSSPPNNEQFF. CDR3 in DNA: TGTGCCAGCAGCTCCCCCCCGAACAATGAGCAGTTCTTC.

This chain uses TRBV27 with TRBJ2-2; the D is unclear. V lost 7 bases and J lost 7, with 13 bases in between. Germline CDR1 reads MNHEY; CDR2 reads SMNVEV (reference sequence). CDR3 length: 13 residues. The CDR3 DNA reads TGTGCCAGCACCCTTAATGGGAACGGGGAGCTGTTTTTT. This gives the protein CASTLNGNGELFF.

The chain links TRBV4-1 to TRBJ2-1; 12 positions agree with TRBD2. In germline, CDR1 is MGHRA, CDR2 YSYEKL. Trimming at V came to 0 bases and at J to 6 bases, leaving 6 bases not matched to a gene. The CDR3 runs to 17 residues. This chain's CDR3 is CASSQDPGTSGLNEQFF. For the CDR3, the DNA is TGCGCCAGCAGCCAAGACCCCGGGACTAGCGGGCTCAATGAGCAGTTCTTC.

V usage is TRBV30 and J usage is TRBJ2-7, with TRBD1 identical over 7 bases. Looked up from germline, CDR1 is GTSNPN and CDR2 is SVGIG (reference sequence). The CDR3 is 16 residues long. The CDR3 DNA follows: TGTGCTCTCAAAACCTCTACGGGACAGCCCTCCTACGAGCAGTACTTC. It codes for CALKTSTGQPSYEQYF.

The chain has TRBV5-8 and TRBJ1-1; TRBD1 is a possible D gene (5 bases). The CDR3 consists of 18 residues. Trimming removed 4 bases at V and 0 bases at J, with 22 bases between. In germline, CDR1 is SGHTS, CDR2 YDEGEE. Written as DNA, the CDR3 is TGTGCCAGCAGCCCCGAAGTGGGGCCAAGTAGCCTGAACACTGAAGCTTTCTTT. It is translated as CASSPEVGPSSLNTEAFF.

This sequence joins TRBV11-2 and TRBJ2-1; 11 bases fit TRBD2. Trimming took 5 bases from V and 9 from J; bases not matched to a gene: 12. Germline V lookup: CDR1 SGHAT, CDR2 FQNNGV. This CDR3 spans 16 amino acids. Here the CDR3 DNA reads TGTGCCAGCAGCCCACCCGGGCTAGCGGGAGGAGGTGAGCAGTTCTTC. Translation gives CASSPPGLAGGGEQFF.

V usage is TRBV6-5 and J usage is TRBJ1-3; 7 bases match TRBD1. The CDR3 covers 16 residues. Germline values: CDR1 MNHEY, CDR2 SVGAGI. Germline trimming cut 0 bases from V and 1 base from J; bases unmatched to any gene: 3. The CDR3 spells CASSYSGQVSGNTIYF. For the CDR3, the DNA is TGTGCCAGCAGTTACTCCGGACAGGTTTCTGGAAACACCATATATTTT.

This chain joins TRBV6-5 and TRBJ1-2; 7 bases fit TRBD1. J lost 8 bases, V lost 7 bases, and 7 bases had no gene match. Germline-derived CDR1 and CDR2 are MNHEY and SVGAGI. The CDR3 covers 12 residues. The CDR3 reads CASIQPGQGYTF. Here the CDR3 DNA reads TGTGCCAGCATCCAACCGGGACAGGGCTACACCTTC.

The chain has TRBV5-1 and TRBJ2-2; 10 bases map to TRBD1. V trimming: 0 bases; J trimming: 6 bases; junction bases outside the gene matches: 2. Germline CDR1 reads SGHRS; CDR2 reads YFSETQ. The CDR3 consists of 15 residues. The CDR3, as DNA: TGCGCCAGCAGCTTGGGACAGGGGGCATCCGGGGAGCTGTTTTTT. Protein: CASSLGQGASGELFF.

The chain employs TRBV5-4 and TRBJ2-1; D may be TRBD1 (5 bases). V was clipped by 4 bases and J by 4 bases, with 9 bases between them. The length of the CDR3 is 13 residues. Germline values: CDR1 SGHNT, CDR2 YYREEE (reference sequence). This CDR3 is CASSPQGYNEQFF. As DNA, the CDR3 is TGTGCCAGCAGCCCGCAGGGTTACAATGAGCAGTTCTTC.

The CDR3 DNA follows: TGCGCCAGCAGCCAAGGACCTAAGTCCAATTCTAACTATGGCTACACCTTC. Amino acids: CASSQGPKSNSNYGYTF. V and J are TRBV4-1 and TRBJ1-2; D gene ambiguous. The CDR3 runs to 17 residues. V shed 1 base and J shed 0 bases, with 15 bases lying between them. CDR1 is MGHRA and CDR2 is YSYEKL in the germline V gene.

The gene calls are TRBV7-9 and TRBJ2-4; no reliable D call. V lost 0 bases, J lost 0 bases, and 12 bases lay in between. The CDR3 is 17 residues long. Germline CDR1 SEHNR, CDR2 FQNEAQ (reference sequence). The CDR3 DNA follows: TGTGCCAGCAGCTTAGCTTTGCCGGATTTAGCCAAAAACATTCAGTACTTC. Residues: CASSLALPDLAKNIQYF.

This clone was observed a single time. The J gene is TRBJ2-1, the V gene TRBV7-2; no definite D call. Trimming removed 1 base from V and 8 bases from J, with 0 bases in between. CDR1 SGHTA and CDR2 FQGNSA come from the germline V gene. The CDR3 contains 10 residues. The CDR3 DNA is TGTGCCAGCAGCTTAGATGAGCAGTTCTTC. Its translation: CASSLDEQFF. The full variable domain, rest sourced from reference TRBV7-2 and TRBJ2-1, is GAGVSQSPSNKVTEKGKDVELRCDPISGHTALYWYRQSLGQGLEFLIYFQGNSAPDKSGLPSDRFSAERTGGSVSTLTIQRTQQEDSAVYLCASSLDEQFFGPGTRLTVL.

The gene calls are TRBV28 and TRBJ1-5, with 7 bases identical to TRBD1. This CDR3 is built from 19 residues. V was pared by 4 bases and J by 1 base, with 16 bases of the junction left unmatched. Germline lookup yields CDR1 MDHEN and CDR2 SYDVKM. The chain's CDR3 is CASSSPDRNSYLSNQPQHF. The CDR3 DNA reads as TGTGCCAGCAGTTCCCCGGACAGGAATTCATATTTGAGCAATCAGCCCCAGCATTTT. The variable domain in full, with the rest retrieved from reference TRBV28 and TRBJ1-5, is DVKVTQSSRYLVKRTGEKVFLECVQDMDHENMFWYRQDPGLGLRLIYFSYDVKMKEKGDIPEGYSVSREKKERFSLILESASTNQTSMYLCASSSPDRNSYLSNQPQHFGDGTRLSIL.

V usage is TRBV5-4 and J usage is TRBJ2-3; the match to TRBD2 covers 10 bases. The CDR3 has 17 residues. Trimming cost V 0 bases and J 3 bases; bases outside gene matches: 7. Germline V gene sequence: CDR1 SGHNT, CDR2 YYREEE (reference sequence). The CDR3 coding sequence is TGTGCCAGCAGCTTGGGGGGTAGCGGGAGGTGGACAGATACGCAGTATTTT. It specifies CASSLGGSGRWTDTQYF.